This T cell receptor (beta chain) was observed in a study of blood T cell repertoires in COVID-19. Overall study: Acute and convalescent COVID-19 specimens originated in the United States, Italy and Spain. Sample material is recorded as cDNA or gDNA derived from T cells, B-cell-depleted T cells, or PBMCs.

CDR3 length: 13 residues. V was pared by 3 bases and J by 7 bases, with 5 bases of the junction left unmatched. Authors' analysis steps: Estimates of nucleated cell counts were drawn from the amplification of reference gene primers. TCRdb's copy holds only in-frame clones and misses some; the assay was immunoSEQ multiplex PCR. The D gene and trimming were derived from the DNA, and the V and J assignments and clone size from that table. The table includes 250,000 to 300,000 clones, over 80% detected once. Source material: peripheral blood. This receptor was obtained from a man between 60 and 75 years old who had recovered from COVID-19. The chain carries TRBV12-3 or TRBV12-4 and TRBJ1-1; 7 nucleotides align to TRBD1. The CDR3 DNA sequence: TGTGCCAGCAGTTTTAGGGGGCGAATTGAAGCTTTCTTT. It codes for CASSFRGRIEAFF.